These T cell receptor beta chains were read from a single sample in a study of human T cells and chemical hapten exposure. TCRdb fed the RACE reads into MiXCR, producing one record per CDR3 protein. The sample includes under 200,000 distinct CDR3 sequences, around a quarter seen only once; the top ten take roughly 2%. The sample in question was whole blood, obtained in connection with sensitization to the hapten diphenylcyclopropenone (DPC). All receptors derive from a woman aged 18-29 years with alopecia areata. Some clones in this sample may be carry-over from other donors' samples. The CDR3 runs from the conserved cysteine through the conserved F or W. The D gene is left open where the match is weak. Part of the rows lack a size; the others show once, few, many or a class for expanded clones.

D gene	V gene	J gene	clone size	CDR3 DNA	CDR3 protein
NA	TRBV6-5	TRBJ2-7	few	TGTGCCAGCAGTTACACCCGGGCCCAGAAGCGGGAGCAGTACTTC	CASSYTRAQKREQYF
NA	TRBV9	TRBJ2-1	NA	TGTGCCAGCAGCGTAGGACAGGGAGGATGGACTGAGCAGTTCTTC	CASSVGQGGWTEQFF
TRBD1	TRBV9	TRBJ2-4	NA	TGTGCCAGCAGTGGGGGACAGGCAACAAACATTCAGTACTTC	CASSGGQATNIQYF
NA	TRBV20-1	TRBJ2-7	NA	TGCAGTGCCCCCATTGCAAGAGACTACGAGCAGTACTTC	CSAPIARDYEQYF
TRBD2	TRBV6-4	TRBJ2-1	NA	TGTGCCAGCAGTATGGGACTAGCGGGAGGCAATGAGCAGTTCTTC	CASSMGLAGGNEQFF
NA	TRBV27	TRBJ1-5	few	TGTGCCAGCAGTTTAAATAAGGGCGGTCAGCCCCAGCATTTT	CASSLNKGGQPQHF
TRBD1	TRBV4-3	TRBJ2-2	few	TGCGCCAGCAGCCAAGCGCGGCCAGGGGGCGAGTGGGCCGGGGAGCTGTTTTTT	CASSQARPGGEWAGELFF
NA	TRBV4-1	TRBJ1-1	few	TGCGCCAGCAGCCACATGACAGTGAACACTGAAGCTTTCTTT	CASSHMTVNTEAFF
NA	TRBV20-1	TRBJ2-1	NA	TGCAGTGCTAGAGAAGTCGTGCCAAACAATGAGCAGTTCTTC	CSAREVVPNNEQFF
TRBD1	TRBV29-1	TRBJ2-7	NA	TGCAGCACGAGACAGGGCGACTACGAGCAGTACTTC	CSTRQGDYEQYF
NA	TRBV29-1	TRBJ2-4	NA	TGCAGCGTTGCCCCAGGGCTAGAGTTAGACAAAAACATTCAGTACTTC	CSVAPGLELDKNIQYF
NA	TRBV15	TRBJ2-7	few	TGTGCCACCAGCAGAGATAGGACTACCAAGTACGAGCAGTACTTC	CATSRDRTTKYEQYF
NA	TRBV7-2	TRBJ1-3	NA	TGTGCCAGCAGCTTATGGTCTGAGGCCTCTGGAAACACCATATATTTT	CASSLWSEASGNTIYF
NA	TRBV5-1	TRBJ2-3	few	TGCGCCAGCAGCTCCGGACCTAAAAGCACGCAGTATTTT	CASSSGPKSTQYF
NA	TRBV9	TRBJ1-5	NA	TGTGCCAGCAGCGTAGCGGGTTCTCACCCCCAGCATTTT	CASSVAGSHPQHF
TRBD1	TRBV6-2/TRBV6-3	TRBJ2-7	NA	TGTGCCAGCAGTAAAGCGGACAGGGGGGTCTACGAGCAGTACTTC	CASSKADRGVYEQYF
TRBD1	TRBV5-1	TRBJ1-4	NA	TGCGCCAGCAGCTTGTCGTCAGGGGGGAATGAAAAACTGTTTTTT	CASSLSSGGNEKLFF
TRBD1	TRBV20-1	TRBJ1-5	many	TGCAGTGCTTCCGACCCACAGGGGCAGCCCCAGCATTTT	CSASDPQGQPQHF
NA	TRBV20-1	TRBJ2-5	NA	TGCAGTGCTAGAGATTGGGGGCAGCGGGTCCGCGTCGGGGAGACCCAGTACTTC	CSARDWGQRVRVGETQYF
TRBD2	TRBV9	TRBJ2-1	NA	TGTGCCAGCAGCGTAGAACTAGCGGGGTTGGATGAGCAGTTCTTC	CASSVELAGLDEQFF
TRBD1	TRBV10-3	TRBJ1-5	NA	TGTGCCACCAGACAGGGTCCGAATCAGCCCCAGCATTTT	CATRQGPNQPQHF
TRBD1	TRBV20-1	TRBJ1-2	NA	TGCAGTGCTAGGGGACAGCCATTAAACTATGGCTACACCTTC	CSARGQPLNYGYTF
NA	TRBV9	TRBJ2-6	many	TGTGCCAGCAGCACCACCGGCTCTGGGGCCAACGTCCTGACTTTC	CASSTTGSGANVLTF
NA	TRBV7-2	TRBJ2-3	NA	TGTGCCAGCAGCTTCCGCCCAGGGGTAAGGGGAGATACGCAGTATTTT	CASSFRPGVRGDTQYF
NA	TRBV18	TRBJ2-7	few	TGTGCCAGCTCACCGTCACAGGGGACTTACTACGAGCAGTACTTC	CASSPSQGTYYEQYF
NA	TRBV7-2	TRBJ2-3	few	TGTGCCAGCAGCCGGGACCCCTGGGATACGCAGTATTTT	CASSRDPWDTQYF
TRBD1	TRBV29-1	TRBJ1-1	NA	TGCAGCGGCGGACAGGGGAACACTGAAGCTTTCTTT	CSGGQGNTEAFF
NA	TRBV25-1	TRBJ2-7	NA	TGTGCCAGCGGTTACACAGGCTCCTACGAGCAGTACTTC	CASGYTGSYEQYF
TRBD2	TRBV7-8	TRBJ2-7	NA	TGTGCCAGCAGCTTAGGAGCGGGGGGCTACGAGCAGTACTTC	CASSLGAGGYEQYF
TRBD1	TRBV19	TRBJ2-5	NA	TGTGCCAGTAGTTTTAGTGGGACAGGGGTCGGAGAGACCCAGTACTTC	CASSFSGTGVGETQYF
NA	TRBV6-2/TRBV6-3	TRBJ2-7	few	TGTGCCAGCAGCCGGCAGTCAGTCGCCGAGCAGTACTTC	CASSRQSVAEQYF
NA	TRBV28	TRBJ1-1	few	TGTGCCAGCACTTTCCACACTGAAGCTTTCTTT	CASTFHTEAFF
TRBD1	TRBV14	TRBJ2-7	few	TGTGCTAGCAGCCCACTTAAGGGCAGGGGGCCCTACGAGCAGTACTTC	CASSPLKGRGPYEQYF
TRBD1	TRBV7-9	TRBJ2-7	few	TGTGCCAGCAGCCGTGGACAGGGGCCGACCTACGAGCAGTACTTC	CASSRGQGPTYEQYF
TRBD2	TRBV4-3	TRBJ2-3	few	TGCGCCAGCAGCCAAGGGACGACTAGCGGGGGATCCACAGATACGCAGTATTTT	CASSQGTTSGGSTDTQYF
NA	TRBV4-1	TRBJ2-3	few	TGCGCCAGCAGCCAAGGCCCAGATACGCAGTATTTT	CASSQGPDTQYF
NA	TRBV7-9	TRBJ2-7	NA	TGTGCCAGCAGCCCGCTCCGGGGTAGCCGGACCTACGAGCAGTACTTC	CASSPLRGSRTYEQYF
TRBD1	TRBV7-6	TRBJ2-7	NA	TGTGCCAGCAGCTTATTCGGTCCGTCGAGCAGGGGGGAGCAGTACTTC	CASSLFGPSSRGEQYF
NA	TRBV9	TRBJ2-1	NA	TGTGCCAGCAGCGCAAACGGTAGGGGGGACCGACTCCTAGAGCAGTTCTTC	CASSANGRGDRLLEQFF
NA	TRBV25-1	TRBJ2-1	NA	TGTGCCAGCAGTGGGCGACTGGACTACAATGAGCAGTTCTTC	CASSGRLDYNEQFF
NA	TRBV27	TRBJ2-7	NA	TGTGCCAGCACAGGGACTGGATCCTACGAGCAGTACTTC	CASTGTGSYEQYF
TRBD1	TRBV20-1	TRBJ1-5	few	TGCAGTGCTAGCGTGGGGACAGGGGGAACCCAGCCCCAGCATTTT	CSASVGTGGTQPQHF
TRBD1	TRBV2	TRBJ1-1	NA	TGTGCCAGCAGTGGGACAGGGGCAAGGACTGAAGCTTTCTTT	CASSGTGARTEAFF
TRBD1	TRBV7-2	TRBJ1-1	few	TGTGCCAGCAGCTTAAGGGGACAGGGAACTGAAGCTTTCTTT	CASSLRGQGTEAFF
NA	TRBV6-2/TRBV6-3	TRBJ2-2	NA	TGTGCCAGCAGAGGACACCCCGGGGAGCTGTTTTTT	CASRGHPGELFF
NA	TRBV4-2	TRBJ1-1	once	TGTGCCAGCAGCCCCCATCGGGGGGAACTCACTGAAGCTTTCTTT	CASSPHRGELTEAFF
TRBD2	TRBV4-3	TRBJ2-1	NA	TGCGCCAGCAGCCAAGATAGGTTCGGACTAGCGGGAGGTCGCTATGAGCAGTTCTTC	CASSQDRFGLAGGRYEQFF
NA	TRBV29-1	TRBJ2-7	NA	TGCAGCGTTGAAGTAGGGAGGGGGGCGCAGTACTTC	CSVEVGRGAQYF